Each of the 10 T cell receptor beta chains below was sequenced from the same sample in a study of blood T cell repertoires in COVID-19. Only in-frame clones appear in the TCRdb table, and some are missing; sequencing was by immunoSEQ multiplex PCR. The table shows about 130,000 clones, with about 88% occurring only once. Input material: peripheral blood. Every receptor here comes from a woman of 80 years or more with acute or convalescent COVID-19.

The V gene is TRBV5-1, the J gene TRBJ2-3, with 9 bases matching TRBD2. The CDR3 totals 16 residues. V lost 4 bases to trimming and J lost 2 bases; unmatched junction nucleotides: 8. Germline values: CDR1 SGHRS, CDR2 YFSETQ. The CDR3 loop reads CASSPGVAGDTDTQYF. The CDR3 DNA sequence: TGCGCCAGCAGCCCCGGGGTAGCGGGGGACACAGATACGCAGTATTTT.

DNA for the CDR3: TGTGCCAGCAGTGAAACGGCGTCTGCGGCCCTGAGCTCTGGAAACACCATATATTTT. Its protein is CASSETASAALSSGNTIYF. The chain joins TRBV2 to TRBJ1-3, with D unclear. CDR1 and CDR2 (germline): SNHLY, FYNNEI. The germline V and J ends were trimmed by 2 bases and 0 bases, with 20 bases remaining between them. This CDR3 is built from 19 residues.

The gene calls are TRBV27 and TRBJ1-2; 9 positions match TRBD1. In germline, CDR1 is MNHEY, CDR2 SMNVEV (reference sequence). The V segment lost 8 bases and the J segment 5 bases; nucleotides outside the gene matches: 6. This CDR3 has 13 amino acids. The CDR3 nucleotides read TGTGCCAGCGGGACAGGGTCCGGGTATGGCTACACCTTC. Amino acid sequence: CASGTGSGYGYTF.

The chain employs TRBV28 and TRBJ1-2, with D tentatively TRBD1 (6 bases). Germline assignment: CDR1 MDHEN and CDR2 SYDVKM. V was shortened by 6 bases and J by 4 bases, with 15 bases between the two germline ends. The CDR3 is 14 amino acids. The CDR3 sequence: CASSPGQTIYGYTF. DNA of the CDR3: TGTGCCAGCAGCCCCGGACAGACGATCTATGGCTACACCTTC.

The CDR3 loop reads CASSQDDPGGVGDEKLFF. For the CDR3, the DNA is TGCGCCAGCAGCCAAGATGATCCGGGGGGAGTAGGGGATGAAAAACTGTTTTTT. The V and J genes are TRBV4-3 and TRBJ1-4, with D possibly matching TRBD1 (5 bases). There are 18 residues in the CDR3. Germline V CDR1 and CDR2: LGHNA, YSLEER. Trimming took 0 bases from V and 6 from J, leaving 20 bases between them.

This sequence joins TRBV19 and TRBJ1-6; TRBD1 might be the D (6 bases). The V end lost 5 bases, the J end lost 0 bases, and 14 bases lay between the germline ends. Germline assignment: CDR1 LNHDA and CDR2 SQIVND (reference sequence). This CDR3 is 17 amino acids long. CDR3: CASSPQGRSSYNSPLHF. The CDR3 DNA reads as TGTGCCAGTAGTCCACAGGGCCGAAGCTCCTATAATTCACCCCTCCACTTT.

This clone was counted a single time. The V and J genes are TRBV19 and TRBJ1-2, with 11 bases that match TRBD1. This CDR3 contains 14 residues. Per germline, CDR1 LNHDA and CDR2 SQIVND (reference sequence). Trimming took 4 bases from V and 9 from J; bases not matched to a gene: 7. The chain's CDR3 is CASSKGQGDRSYTF. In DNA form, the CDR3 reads TGTGCCAGTAGTAAGGGACAGGGGGATCGAAGCTACACCTTC.

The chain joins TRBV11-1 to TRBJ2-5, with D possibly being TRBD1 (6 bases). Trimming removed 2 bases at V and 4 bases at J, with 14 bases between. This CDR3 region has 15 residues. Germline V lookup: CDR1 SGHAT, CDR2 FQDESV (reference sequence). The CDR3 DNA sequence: TGTGCCAGCAGCTTAACTCCTCGGACAGTAGAGACCCAGTACTTC. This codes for CASSLTPRTVETQYF.

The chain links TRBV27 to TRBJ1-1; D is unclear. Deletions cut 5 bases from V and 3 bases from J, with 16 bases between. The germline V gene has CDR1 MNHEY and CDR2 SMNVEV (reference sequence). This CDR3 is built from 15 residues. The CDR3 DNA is TGTGCCAGCAGTCGGGATTCGGCGAGACACACTGAAGCTTTCTTT. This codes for CASSRDSARHTEAFF.

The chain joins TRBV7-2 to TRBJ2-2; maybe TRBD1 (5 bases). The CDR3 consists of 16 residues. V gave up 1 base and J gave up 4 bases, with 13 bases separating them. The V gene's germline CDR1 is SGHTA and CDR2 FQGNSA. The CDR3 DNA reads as TGTGCCAGCAGCTTAGAGGCAGGGCGTATCACCGGGGAGCTGTTTTTT. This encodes CASSLEAGRITGELFF.